This TCR beta chain is from a study of T cell responses to AZD1222 COVID-19 vaccine (dated by TCRdb to the early 2020s). Background for the entire study: AZD1222 recipients whose second dose came at about 4 weeks and those whose second dose came at about 12 weeks were combined into one group, since spike-specific TCR depth and breadth did not differ between the two schedules. Trial participants were enrolled by age into 18-55, 56-69 and 70-plus year subgroups, with about 150, 28 and 57 TCR-sequenced participants respectively. TCR sequencing was performed for 233 trial participants, of whom around 200 were given two doses of AZD1222 and around 25 were given two doses of MenACWY control vaccine.

Concerning this clone itself: It has no known antigen specificity. It has no much larger one-base neighbor in the sample; base qualities were not kept.

Deletion took 3 bases off V and 2 bases off J, with a span of 16 bases between the germline ends. Based on the germline V gene, the CDR1 and CDR2 sequences are SQVTM and ANQGSEA. The cysteine opens and the phenylalanine closes a CDR3 of 15 amino acids. Only CDR3 DNA is held: 45 bases, read in frame from base 1. The time point label corresponds to: baseline before first vaccination. The vaccinee samples were drawn from two UK trials, COV001 and COV002, one of which was a single-blind randomized controlled phase 2/3 trial testing AZD1222 (ChAdOx1 nCoV-19) in healthy adults. For TCRbeta chain sequencing, PBMC samples were collected from trial participants at day 0 and at day 28 after the second dose. Findings and caveats that apply to the study as a whole: Epitopes outside the regions mutated in the B.1.351 and B.1.1.7 variants were reportedly recognized by nearly half of the unique spike-specific TCRs. Because no samples from the day 14 peak response were available, repertoires could be characterized only after the peak T cell response. Participants were mostly white British and included more females than males, and it was suggested by the authors that clonal diversity may have been underestimated. After two AZD1222 doses, both the breadth and the depth of spike-specific TCRs were significantly higher than at day 0 and than in MenACWY recipients. Only a handful of AZD1222 recipients were SARS-CoV-2 seropositive at baseline, limiting conclusions about previously exposed vaccinees. The 56-69-year group was small, and its depth increase did not reach significance, likely because of low power. CD4 TCRs associated with the vaccine covered the entire spike protein, and the dominant responses were in regions 160-218 and 743-854.

The CDR3 regions of human TCRbeta chains were analyzed by immunosequencing. The paper's processing steps were these. Repertoire TCRs were checked for matches against a reference library of SARS-CoV-2-specific TCRs that had been generated using the MIRA antigen-specificity platform. Breadth was defined as the fraction of unique TCRs that were SARS-CoV-2-associated. Depth was defined as the fraction of total T cells that were SARS-CoV-2-associated. Using the MIRA data, each spike-specific TCR was assigned both to the spike region to which the TCR was reactive and to a CD4 or CD8 class. Log10-transformed breadth and depth values were compared by one-way ANOVA with Sidak's multiple comparisons tests. Drawn from immuneACCESS, this table holds only the in-frame rearrangements with V and J called that TCRdb kept. Clones are partly lost; checked studies trace under half to an unresolved V gene and leave the rest unexplained. V and J calls and clone size are those listed in that table; D and trimming were worked out from the DNA. This sample has around 140,000 clones in its table, and 80% to 95% of those were observed once. The top ten constitute around 1.7% of the sample.

The sequencing used peripheral blood, collected on day 0 of AZD1222 vaccination. The clonotype was recovered from an adult in good health. The sequence joins TRBV29-1 to TRBJ1-2; a confident D gene designation cannot be given. The base sequence is TGCAGCGTTGACGCGGCGGGAGGATCGAACTATGGCTACACCTTC. Its protein is CSVDAAGGSNYGYTF.